A selection of T cell receptor beta chains follows, all from one sample in a study of shared clonotypes between healthy human individuals. TCRdb keeps only in-frame clones here, not all; method: immunoSEQ multiplex PCR. This table holds about 560,000 clones, 70% to 80% found once. The sequencing input was PBMCs. The origin of the receptors is a woman between 35 and 50 years old in good health. Some clones in this sample may be carry-over from other donors' samples. Each CDR3 is given with its conserved first and last residue. D genes are given only for firm matches. Some rows mark clone size as missing; the rest say once, few, many or name a class of expanded clone.

d_call clone_size j_call v_call cdr3_aa cdr3_nt
. few TRBJ1-2 TRBV11-2 CASSLDDAGGYTF TGTGCCAGCAGCTTAGATGATGCGGGTGGCTACACCTTC
. . TRBJ1-2 TRBV19 CASSIGRANYGYTF TGTGCCAGTAGCATCGGACGAGCTAACTATGGCTACACCTTC
. . TRBJ1-1 TRBV18 CASTVTGRVMNTEAFF TGTGCCAGCACAGTAACAGGGAGGGTAATGAACACTGAAGCTTTCTTT
TRBD1 few TRBJ2-1 TRBV30 CAWDRAHNEQFF TGTGCCTGGGACAGGGCCCACAATGAGCAGTTCTTC
TRBD2 . TRBJ2-3 TRBV7-8 CASSFRGTSGGADTQYF TGTGCCAGCAGCTTCCGTGGGACTAGTGGAGGCGCAGATACGCAGTATTTT
. . TRBJ2-1 TRBV11-3 CASSLDFGAAYNEQFF TGTGCCAGCAGCTTAGATTTCGGGGCCGCTTACAATGAGCAGTTCTTC
TRBD2 . TRBJ2-5 TRBV6-5 CASSSGLAGQETQYF TGTGCCAGCAGTTCAGGACTAGCGGGGCAAGAGACCCAGTACTTC
TRBD1 . TRBJ2-7 TRBV29-1 CSVGPRGSEQYF TGCAGCGTTGGCCCCAGGGGGAGCGAGCAGTACTTC
. . TRBJ2-2 TRBV6-4 CASSDSIRETGELFF TGTGCCAGCAGTGACTCGATACGGGAAACCGGGGAGCTGTTTTTT
TRBD2 . TRBJ2-1 TRBV7-2 CASSLMGTTNEQFF TGTGCCAGCAGCTTAATGGGGACTACCAATGAGCAGTTCTTC
. . TRBJ2-7 TRBV7-3 CASSRDRVVPYEQYF TGTGCCAGCAGCAGGGATCGGGTGGTTCCCTACGAGCAGTACTTC
. . TRBJ2-4 TRBV7-8 CASQADPGHIQYF TGTGCCAGCCAGGCCGACCCTGGGCACATTCAGTACTTC
. . TRBJ2-3 TRBV18 CASTTDEKARDTQYF TGTGCCAGCACGACGGACGAGAAAGCCCGAGATACGCAGTATTTT
. . TRBJ2-1 TRBV2 CASGPSSYNEQFF TGTGCCAGCGGCCCGAGCTCCTACAATGAGCAGTTCTTC
TRBD1 . TRBJ2-7 TRBV7-8 CASSTLTGQGSYEQYF TGTGCCAGCAGCACCCTGACGGGACAGGGTTCGTACGAGCAGTACTTC
TRBD2 . TRBJ2-7 TRBV13 CASSVSGRGGYEQYF TGTGCCAGCAGCGTCAGCGGGAGAGGCGGCTACGAGCAGTACTTC
. . TRBJ2-5 TRBV7-9 CASSPRTRERETQYF TGTGCCAGCAGCCCGCGTACTAGGGAGAGGGAGACCCAGTACTTC
. . TRBJ1-5 TRBV7-2 CASSLRHYSNQPQHF TGTGCCAGCAGCTTACGGCATTATAGCAATCAGCCCCAGCATTTT
. . TRBJ2-7 TRBV28 CASSPAQGPPNEQYF TGTGCCAGCAGTCCCGCTCAGGGGCCCCCCAACGAGCAGTACTTC
. . TRBJ1-3 TRBV2 CASSLPGTGGNTIYF TGTGCCAGCAGTCTGCCCGGGACTGGTGGAAACACCATATATTTT
. once TRBJ1-6 TRBV2 CASSADNSPLHF TGTGCCAGCAGCGCAGATAATTCACCCCTCCACTTT
. . TRBJ1-4 TRBV6-6 CASSPEGATNEKLFF TGTGCCAGCAGCCCCGAGGGCGCAACTAATGAAAAACTGTTTTTT
. . TRBJ2-7 TRBV27 CASGQGPHYEQYF TGTGCCAGCGGCCAAGGGCCCCACTACGAGCAGTACTTC
. . TRBJ2-2 TRBV4-2 CASSQDPNSGELFF TGTGCCAGCAGCCAAGACCCGAACAGTGGGGAGCTGTTTTTT
. few TRBJ2-3 TRBV5-1 CASSLSSYDTQYF TGCGCCAGCAGCTTGTCATCTTACGATACGCAGTATTTT
. . TRBJ2-3 TRBV9 CASSPLGGLSTDTQYF TGTGCCAGCAGCCCACTTGGGGGCCTGAGCACAGATACGCAGTATTTT
TRBD2 . TRBJ2-1 TRBV9 CASSVGGGRVWDEQFF TGTGCCAGCAGCGTAGGCGGGGGGCGCGTTTGGGATGAGCAGTTCTTC
TRBD2 . TRBJ2-3 TRBV19 CASSIAGGFTHTQYF TGTGCCAGCAGCATAGCGGGAGGGTTCACCCATACGCAGTATTTT
. . TRBJ2-7 TRBV28 CASSPRGGEQYF TGTGCCAGCAGTCCCAGGGGGGGCGAGCAGTACTTC
TRBD2 . TRBJ2-5 TRBV11-2 CASSPTGGQETQYF TGTGCCAGCAGCCCCACGGGGGGGCAAGAGACCCAGTACTTC
. once TRBJ2-5 TRBV5-4 CASSTPGDLQETQYF TGTGCCAGCAGCACCCCGGGAGACCTTCAAGAGACCCAGTACTTC